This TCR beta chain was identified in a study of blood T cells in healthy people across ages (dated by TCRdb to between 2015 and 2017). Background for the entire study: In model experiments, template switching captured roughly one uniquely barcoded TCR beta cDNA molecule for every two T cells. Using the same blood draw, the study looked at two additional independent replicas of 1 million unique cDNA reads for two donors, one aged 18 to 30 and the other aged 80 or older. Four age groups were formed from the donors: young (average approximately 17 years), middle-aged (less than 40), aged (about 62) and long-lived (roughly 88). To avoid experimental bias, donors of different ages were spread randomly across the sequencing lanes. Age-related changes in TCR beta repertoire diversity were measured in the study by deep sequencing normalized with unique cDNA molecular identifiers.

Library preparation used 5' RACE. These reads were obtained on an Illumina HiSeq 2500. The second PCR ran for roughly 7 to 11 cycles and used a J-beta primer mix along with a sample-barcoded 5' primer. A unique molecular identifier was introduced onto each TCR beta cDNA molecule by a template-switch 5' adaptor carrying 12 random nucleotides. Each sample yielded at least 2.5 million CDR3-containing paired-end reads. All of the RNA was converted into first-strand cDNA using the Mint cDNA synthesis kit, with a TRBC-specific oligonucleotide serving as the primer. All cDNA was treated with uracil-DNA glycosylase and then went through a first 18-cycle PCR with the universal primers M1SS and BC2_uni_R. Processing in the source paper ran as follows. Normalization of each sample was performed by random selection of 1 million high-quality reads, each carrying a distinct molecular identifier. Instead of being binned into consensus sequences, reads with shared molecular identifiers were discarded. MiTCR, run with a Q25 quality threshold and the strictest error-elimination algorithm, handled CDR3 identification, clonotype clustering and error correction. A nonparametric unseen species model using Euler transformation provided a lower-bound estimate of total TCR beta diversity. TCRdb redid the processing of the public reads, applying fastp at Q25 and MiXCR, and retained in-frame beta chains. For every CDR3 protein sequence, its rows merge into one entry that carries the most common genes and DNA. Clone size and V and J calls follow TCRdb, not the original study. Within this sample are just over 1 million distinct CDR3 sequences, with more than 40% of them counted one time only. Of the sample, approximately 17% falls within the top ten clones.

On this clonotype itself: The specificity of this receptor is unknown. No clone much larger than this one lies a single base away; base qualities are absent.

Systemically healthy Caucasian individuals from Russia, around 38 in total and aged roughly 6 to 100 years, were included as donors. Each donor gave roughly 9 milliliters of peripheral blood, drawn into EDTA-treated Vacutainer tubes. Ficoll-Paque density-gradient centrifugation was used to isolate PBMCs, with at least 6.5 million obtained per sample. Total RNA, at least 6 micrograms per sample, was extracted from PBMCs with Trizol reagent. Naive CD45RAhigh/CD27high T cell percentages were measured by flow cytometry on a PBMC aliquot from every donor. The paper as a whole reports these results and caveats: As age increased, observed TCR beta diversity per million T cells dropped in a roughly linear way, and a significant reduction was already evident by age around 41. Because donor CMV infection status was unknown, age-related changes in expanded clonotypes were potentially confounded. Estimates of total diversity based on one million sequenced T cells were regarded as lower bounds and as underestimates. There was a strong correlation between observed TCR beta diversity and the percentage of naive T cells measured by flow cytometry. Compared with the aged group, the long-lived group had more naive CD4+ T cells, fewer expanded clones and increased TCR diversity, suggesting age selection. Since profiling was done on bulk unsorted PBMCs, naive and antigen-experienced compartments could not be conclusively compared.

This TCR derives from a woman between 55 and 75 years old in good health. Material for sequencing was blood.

CDR3 loop: CASSKVVTGLYVNTGELFF. The bases are TGTGCCAGCAGCAAAGTTGTGACAGGGCTTTACGTGAACACCGGGGAGCTGTTTTTT. The sequence joins TRBV21-1 to TRBJ2-2; the table's TRBD1 call for D was not verified on the DNA. TRBV21-1 is a listed pseudogene. Its CDR3 holds 19 amino acids, cysteine through phenylalanine. Just CDR3 DNA is preserved here, 57 bases in frame from base 1.